This T cell receptor delta chain was recovered during a study of gamma-delta chains in newborns, infants, children. Overall study: Microbial exposure reportedly drives polyclonal innate γδ T cell expansion after birth.

Judged by abundance, this clone is large (0.1 to 1%). TCRdb re-called the reads via CATT. Of some 980 delta-chain clones in the sample, roughly 7.2% were seen once. The J segment lost 1 base and the V segment lost 1 base, leaving 2 bases of the junction unmatched. CDR3 length: 18 residues. Germline V gives CDR1 GEAIGNYY, CDR2 EKD. The sample was blood. The chain has TRDV2 and TRDJ3, with 11 positions matching TRDD3. The TCR sequence derives from a child who was a newborn, infant or young child, either healthy, febrile or measles-vaccinated (not recorded which). CDR3 loop: CACDTGGYASWDTRQMFF. The CDR3 DNA follows: TGTGCCTGTGACACTGGGGGATACGCGTCCTGGGACACCCGACAGATGTTTTTC.